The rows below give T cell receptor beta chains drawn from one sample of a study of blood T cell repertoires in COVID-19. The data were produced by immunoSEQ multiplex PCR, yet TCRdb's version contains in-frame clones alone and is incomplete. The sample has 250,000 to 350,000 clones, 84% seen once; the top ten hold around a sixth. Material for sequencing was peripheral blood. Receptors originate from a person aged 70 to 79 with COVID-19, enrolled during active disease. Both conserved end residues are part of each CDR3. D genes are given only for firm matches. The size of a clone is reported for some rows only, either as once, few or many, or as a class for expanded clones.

cdr3_nt: TGTGCCAGCAGCTTAGCCGGGACAGGGATCTACTTC
cdr3_aa: CASSLAGTGIYF
j_call: TRBJ2-7
clone_size: -
v_call: TRBV7-9
d_call: TRBD1

cdr3_nt: TGTGCCAGCAGTGAACGGGGTGGAATCAGGCCCCAGCATTTT
cdr3_aa: CASSERGGIRPQHF
j_call: TRBJ1-5
clone_size: -
v_call: TRBV25-1
d_call: -

cdr3_nt: TGTGCCAGCAGTTTGACAGGCGGCTCTGGAAACACCATATATTTT
cdr3_aa: CASSLTGGSGNTIYF
j_call: TRBJ1-3
clone_size: -
v_call: TRBV6-5
d_call: -

cdr3_nt: TGTGCCAGCAGCCCGAGGACTAGCGGGTTCCTCTACGAGCAGTACTTC
cdr3_aa: CASSPRTSGFLYEQYF
j_call: TRBJ2-7
clone_size: -
v_call: TRBV7-8
d_call: TRBD2

cdr3_nt: TGTGCCAGCAGTACCGGACAGGGGGCTTGGAATGGCTACACCTTC
cdr3_aa: CASSTGQGAWNGYTF
j_call: TRBJ1-2
clone_size: once
v_call: TRBV2
d_call: TRBD1

cdr3_nt: TGTGCCACCAGCAGAGACCCGGGGGTCAATGAGCAGTTCTTC
cdr3_aa: CATSRDPGVNEQFF
j_call: TRBJ2-1
clone_size: -
v_call: TRBV15
d_call: -

cdr3_nt: TGTGCCAGCAGTGAAGCGCTTCCCTCCACATACGAGCAGTACTTC
cdr3_aa: CASSEALPSTYEQYF
j_call: TRBJ2-7
clone_size: -
v_call: TRBV2
d_call: -

cdr3_nt: TGTGCCAGCAGTTCGGGGACAGGGCCCCAGCATTTT
cdr3_aa: CASSSGTGPQHF
j_call: TRBJ1-5
clone_size: -
v_call: TRBV28
d_call: TRBD1

cdr3_nt: TGCGCCAGCAGCCAAGTAGGGGACAGCGTAGCTTTCTTT
cdr3_aa: CASSQVGDSVAFF
j_call: TRBJ1-1
clone_size: once
v_call: TRBV4-3
d_call: TRBD1

cdr3_nt: TGTGCCAGCAGTCCAAAACAGGGAACTGCGGAGACCCAGTACTTC
cdr3_aa: CASSPKQGTAETQYF
j_call: TRBJ2-5
clone_size: -
v_call: TRBV25-1
d_call: -

cdr3_nt: TGTGCCAGTAGGTCAAGCGGAAACACAGATACGCAGTATTTT
cdr3_aa: CASRSSGNTDTQYF
j_call: TRBJ2-3
clone_size: once
v_call: TRBV19
d_call: -

cdr3_nt: TGCAGCGTTGAAGAGGGACAGGGAACAGATACGCAGTATTTT
cdr3_aa: CSVEEGQGTDTQYF
j_call: TRBJ2-3
clone_size: -
v_call: TRBV29-1
d_call: TRBD1